These 9 T cell receptor beta chains came from one sample sequenced in a study of control samples from healthy donors and cancer patients. The data were produced by immunoSEQ multiplex PCR, yet TCRdb's version contains in-frame clones alone and is incomplete. The sample lists 110,000 or so clones, 80% to 90% occurring once. Sequenced material: blood. The source of these receptors is a man in his thirties or forties in good health.

The chain couples TRBV4-2 to TRBJ2-7; TRBD1 or TRBD2 may be the D gene (5 bases each). The V end lost 0 bases, the J end lost 3 bases, and 12 bases lay between the germline ends. CDR1 LGHNA and CDR2 YNFKEQ come from the germline V gene. The CDR3 totals 15 residues. The CDR3 loop reads CASSQERGADYEQYF. The CDR3 DNA sequence: TGTGCCAGCAGCCAAGAGAGGGGAGCCGACTACGAGCAGTACTTC.

The CDR3 sequence is CATSDPAGENYGYTF. The CDR3 DNA sequence: TGTGCCACCAGTGACCCCGCGGGGGAAAACTATGGCTACACCTTC. V is TRBV24-1 and J is TRBJ1-2, with D tentatively TRBD1 (5 bases). The CDR3 length is 15 residues. V lost 4 bases to trimming and J lost 2 bases, with 13 bases between them. The germline V gene has CDR1 KGHDR and CDR2 SFDVKD.

V gene TRBV5-1 combines with J gene TRBJ2-5, with 8 bases lining up with TRBD1. Germline V gene data show CDR1 as SGHRS and CDR2 as YFSETQ. V trimming: 4 bases; J trimming: 5 bases; junction bases outside the gene matches: 4. CDR3 length equals 13 residues. The CDR3 DNA reads as TGCGCCAGCAGCCTGCGACAGGGGGAGACCCAGTACTTC. Its translation is CASSLRQGETQYF.

This chain connects TRBV30 to TRBJ1-3; TRBD1 aligns across 7 bases. With V trimmed by 5 bases and J by 2 bases, 3 bases remained unmatched. The CDR3 covers 13 residues. The germline CDR1 and CDR2 sequences are GTSNPN and SVGIG (reference sequence). The CDR3 DNA is TGTGCCTGGCTACAGGGGACTGGAAACACCATATATTTT. Protein sequence: CAWLQGTGNTIYF.

V gene TRBV5-1 combines with J gene TRBJ1-1; D might be TRBD1 (5 bases). CDR1 is SGHRS and CDR2 is YFSETQ in the germline V gene. The length of the CDR3 is 12 residues. Trimming stripped 2 bases from V and 10 bases from J, with 12 bases between. The CDR3 loop is CASSFAGQGAFF. CDR3 bases: TGCGCCAGCAGCTTCGCCGGGCAGGGAGCTTTCTTT. The variable domain in full, completed from reference TRBV5-1 and TRBJ1-1, reads KAGVTQTPRYLIKTRGQQVTLSCSPISGHRSVSWYQQTPGQGLQFLFEYFSETQRNKGNFPGRFSGRQFSNSRSEMNVSTLELGDSALYLCASSFAGQGAFFGQGTRLTVV.

The J gene is TRBJ1-2, the V gene TRBV13; 8 bases agree with TRBD1. This CDR3 comprises 15 residues. Germline-derived CDR1 and CDR2 are PRHDT and FYEKMQ (reference sequence). V gave up 5 bases and J gave up 3 bases; unmatched junction bases: 8. The CDR3 protein is CASSAGQAVDYGYTF. DNA of the CDR3: TGTGCCAGCAGCGCGGGACAGGCCGTAGACTATGGCTACACCTTC.

V and J are TRBV19 and TRBJ1-1, with D tentatively TRBD1 (5 bases). V gave up 1 base and J gave up 4 bases, with 7 bases separating them. Germline assignment: CDR1 LNHDA and CDR2 SQIVND (reference sequence). The length of the CDR3 is 13 residues. Written as DNA, the CDR3 is TGTGCCAGTAGTATAGGGGGGGGCACTGAAGCTTTCTTT. It codes for CASSIGGGTEAFF.

The CDR3 region has the DNA TGTGCCAGCAGCCCTGTGGTAGGAAACTCCTACGAGCAGTACGTC. This codes for CASSPVVGNSYEQYV. The V gene is TRBV7-8, the J gene TRBJ2-7; D gene unclear. The CDR3 spans 15 residues. Trimming left V 5 bases short and J 0 bases short, with 14 bases between. Per germline, CDR1 SGHVS and CDR2 FQNEAQ.

The rearrangement links TRBV29-1 to TRBJ1-2; D might be TRBD1 (6 bases). Germline CDR1 SQVTM, CDR2 ANQGSEA. The V end lost 7 bases, the J end lost 7 bases, and 19 bases lay between the germline ends. The CDR3 has 13 residues. CDR3 in DNA: TGCAGCGGGGGGCAACAGGGTCTGGGTGGCTACACCTTC. The encoded protein is CSGGQQGLGGYTF.